What follows describes a single TCR beta chain. The antigen remains unidentified. The data belong to a study of cytomegalovirus exposure and HLA in healthy donors. General study results and limits: Most subjects had HLA-A and HLA-B alleles reportedly predicted accurately by TCR beta sequences. Follow-up analysis found HLA locus-dependent TCR association rates, highest for DRB1 and lowest for HLA-C.

With 60 Vbeta and 13 Jbeta primers, the PCR was carried out. Measured with immunoSEQ multiplex PCR; TCRdb has only the in-frame clones, and not every one. The data hold approximately 160,000 clones, with about three quarters observed a single time. Germline V lookup: CDR1 SGHRS, CDR2 YFSETQ. The CDR3 sequence is 17 residues long. The J segment lost 4 bases and the V segment lost 4 bases, leaving 12 bases of the junction unmatched. The sequencing sample was made of PBMCs. The genes are TRBV5-1 and TRBJ2-3; 10 bases align to TRBD2. This sequence was found in a woman in her forties in good health and CMV-seropositive. The DNA for the CDR3 is TGCGCCAGCAGCACTAGCGGGGCCACAGTTCGTCCAGATACGCAGTATTTT. It specifies CASSTSGATVRPDTQYF.